Given below is one T cell receptor (beta chain) in context. Repertoires were generated with immunoSEQ multiplex PCR, while TCRdb's copy carries only in-frame clones and drops some. In the table there are 150,000 to 200,000 clones, about 85% of which are singletons. These data come from a study of blood T cell repertoires in COVID-19. The CDR3 extends over 13 amino acids. With 6 bases removed from V and 7 bases from J, the gap between germline ends came to 18 bases. Germline-derived CDR1 and CDR2 are SQVTM and ANQGSEA. The sample consisted of PBMCs or T cells enriched from blood (not recorded which). This receptor was identified in a woman between 25 and 40 years old who had recovered from COVID-19. This chain joins TRBV29-1 and TRBJ1-2, with TRBD1 as a possible D gene (5 bases). In nucleotides, the CDR3 is TGCAGCGTCAGGGAGGTTTTTCTGGGTGGCTACACCTTC. Its translation is CSVREVFLGGYTF.